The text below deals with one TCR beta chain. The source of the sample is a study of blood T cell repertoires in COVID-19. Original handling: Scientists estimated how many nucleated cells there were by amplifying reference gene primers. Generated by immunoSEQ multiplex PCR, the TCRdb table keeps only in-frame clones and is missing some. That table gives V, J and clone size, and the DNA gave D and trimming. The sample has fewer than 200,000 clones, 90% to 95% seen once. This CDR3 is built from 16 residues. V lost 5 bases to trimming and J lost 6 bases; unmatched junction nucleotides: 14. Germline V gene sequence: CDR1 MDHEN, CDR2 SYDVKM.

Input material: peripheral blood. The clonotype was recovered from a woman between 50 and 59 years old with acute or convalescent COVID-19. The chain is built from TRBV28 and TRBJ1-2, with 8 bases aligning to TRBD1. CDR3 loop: CASSRYLQDRDDGYTF. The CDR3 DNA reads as TGTGCCAGCAGTCGCTACCTCCAGGACAGGGACGATGGCTACACCTTC.